This is a list of T cell receptor beta chains from one sample in a study of blood T cell repertoires in COVID-19. Generated by immunoSEQ multiplex PCR, the TCRdb table keeps only in-frame clones and is missing some. The data show about 150,000 clones, with around three quarters seen just once and under 2% held by the top ten. Sequenced sample: peripheral blood. These receptors all stem from a man at least 80 years old with acute or convalescent COVID-19. Each CDR3 is given with its conserved first and last residue. A D gene is named only where the DNA matches it firmly. Not every row has a clone size; where given, it reads once, few, many or a size class.

V	size	J	D	CDR3	DNA
TRBV19	.	TRBJ1-6	TRBD1	CATRTPGGTDYNSPLHF	TGTGCCACCAGAACACCGGGGGGGACAGATTATAATTCACCCCTCCACTTT
TRBV6-2/TRBV6-3	.	TRBJ2-3	TRBD2	CASSPRDYATDTQYF	TGTGCCAGCAGTCCCCGGGACTACGCCACAGATACGCAGTATTTT
TRBV4-3	.	TRBJ2-7	.	CASSPSSGRPYEQYF	TGCGCCAGCAGCCCAAGTTCGGGGAGGCCCTACGAGCAGTACTTC
TRBV5-1	.	TRBJ2-2	.	CASSRIRGAGELFF	TGCGCCAGCAGTCGTATTCGGGGAGCCGGGGAGCTGTTTTTT
TRBV6-2/TRBV6-3	.	TRBJ2-7	.	CASSQDLSPVSYEQYF	TGTGCCAGCAGTCAGGATCTGTCACCCGTCTCCTACGAGCAGTACTTC
TRBV2	.	TRBJ1-5	.	CASSLDRINQPQHF	TGTGCCAGCAGCCTCGACAGGATCAATCAGCCCCAGCATTTT
TRBV5-1	.	TRBJ1-4	.	CASSLEVGARNEKLFF	TGCGCCAGCAGCTTGGAGGTTGGGGCGCGAAATGAAAAACTGTTTTTT
TRBV6-5	.	TRBJ1-1	TRBD1	CASSYSGGLATEAFF	TGTGCCAGCAGTTACTCAGGGGGCCTTGCCACTGAAGCTTTCTTT
TRBV5-6	once	TRBJ2-3	.	CASSLRLSATDTQYF	TGTGCCAGCAGCTTGCGGCTTAGCGCCACAGATACGCAGTATTTT
TRBV11-3	.	TRBJ2-5	.	CASSPRGKETQYF	TGTGCCAGCAGCCCCCGGGGGAAAGAGACCCAGTACTTC
TRBV5-1	.	TRBJ2-3	.	CASKVAGPTDTQYF	TGCGCCAGCAAGGTGGCGGGGCCCACAGATACGCAGTATTTT
TRBV20-1	.	TRBJ1-5	.	CSASSGPVRPQHF	TGCAGTGCTAGTTCAGGGCCCGTCCGGCCCCAGCATTTT
TRBV5-6	.	TRBJ1-1	TRBD1	CASSSGQGAEAFF	TGTGCCAGCAGCTCCGGACAGGGGGCGGAAGCTTTCTTT
TRBV19	.	TRBJ2-1	TRBD1	CATTLSTGGANEQFF	TGTGCCACCACTTTATCTACAGGGGGCGCGAATGAGCAGTTCTTC
TRBV7-9	.	TRBJ2-6	.	CASSLIESGANVLTF	TGTGCCAGCAGCTTAATAGAATCCGGGGCCAACGTCCTGACTTTC
TRBV7-9	once	TRBJ1-2	.	CASSSGSTNPGYTF	TGTGCCAGCAGCTCCGGTAGTACTAACCCTGGCTACACCTTC
TRBV2	.	TRBJ2-7	TRBD1	CASSFQGGQGGYEQYF	TGTGCCAGCAGTTTCCAAGGTGGACAGGGGGGCTACGAGCAGTACTTC
TRBV6-6	.	TRBJ1-6	.	CASSWDKNSPLHF	TGTGCCAGCAGTTGGGACAAAAATTCACCCCTCCACTTT
TRBV6-5	.	TRBJ1-2	.	CASSYGGDYGYTF	TGTGCCAGCAGTTACGGGGGGGACTATGGCTACACCTTC
TRBV6-4	once	TRBJ2-2	TRBD2	CASSAGTSSGELFF	TGTGCCAGCAGTGCCGGGACTAGCTCCGGGGAGCTGTTTTTT
TRBV29-1	.	TRBJ2-1	TRBD2	CSVEATSGDEQFF	TGCAGCGTTGAAGCTACTAGCGGGGATGAGCAGTTCTTC
TRBV19	.	TRBJ2-2	TRBD1	CASSIDDRGTGELFF	TGTGCCAGTAGTATAGACGACAGGGGTACCGGGGAGCTGTTTTTT
TRBV5-1	.	TRBJ2-3	.	CASSLLITDTQYF	TGCGCCAGCAGCCTACTCATCACAGATACGCAGTATTTT